The present entry profiles one T cell receptor beta chain with its context. The data originate from a study of sequential checkpoint blockade in melanoma. Study details: Arm A got nivolumab then ipilimumab; arm B the reverse, 1:1.

The CDR3 spans 14 residues. Germline V gives CDR1 LNHDA, CDR2 SQIVND (reference sequence). The V segment lost 3 bases and the J segment 1 base; nucleotides outside the gene matches: 2. Stated treatment: randomized to nivolumab then ipilimumab (arm A) or the reverse (arm B). DNA-damaging chemotherapy had not been given to any patient beforehand. PBMC sorting kept live CD3+CD8+ cells without CD19 or CD56. Using immunoSEQ multiplex PCR, the repertoire was profiled, and TCRdb retains in-frame clones only, with some absent. The sample holds fewer than 40,000 clones, about 88% seen once. This chain connects TRBV19 to TRBJ2-7; TRBD1 aligns across 8 bases. This sequence was found in a human donor with melanoma. Source: CD8+ T cells sorted from blood (inferred from file names), taken from a patient given nivolumab and ipilimumab in sequence. The CDR3, as DNA: TGTGCCAGTAGTATCCGGGACAGGTCCTACGAGCAGTACTTC. Translating gives CASSIRDRSYEQYF.